Shown below are 7 T cell receptor beta chains from a single sample sequenced in a study of blood T cell repertoires in COVID-19. The protocol was immunoSEQ multiplex PCR, while the TCRdb copy is restricted to in-frame clones and leaves out a portion. Of 65,000 to 75,000 clones in the sample, 75% to 85% were seen once. Sample: peripheral blood. These TCRs come from a human donor in a cohort sampled during active COVID-19.

This clone has a count of ten or more. Other nucleotide sequences in the sample specify the same CDR3. The chain couples TRBV6-5 to TRBJ2-7; D not resolved. CDR3 length equals 11 residues. V lost 5 bases to trimming and J lost 4 bases, with 6 bases between them. Germline V gene data show CDR1 as MNHEY and CDR2 as SVGAGI. The CDR3 reads CASSQTYEQYF. The CDR3 DNA follows: TGTGCCAGCAGTCAGACTTACGAGCAGTACTTC.

This chain joins TRBV29-1 and TRBJ2-7, with D maybe TRBD1 (5 bases). This CDR3 has 11 residues. Germline CDR1 is SQVTM and CDR2 is ANQGSEA. Trimming cost V 3 bases and J 5 bases, with 8 bases left between them. The CDR3 DNA follows: TGCAGCGTTGACTCAGGGAACGAGCAGTACTTC. Residues: CSVDSGNEQYF.

This rearrangement joins TRBV6-5 to TRBJ1-5; D might be TRBD1 (5 bases). The CDR3 runs 15 residues. The germline V gene encodes CDR1 MNHEY and CDR2 SVGAGI. V lost 6 bases, J lost 0 bases, and 12 bases lay in between. CDR3 sequence (DNA): TGTGCCAGCAGGGCCAGGGTCCATAGCAATCAGCCCCAGCATTTT. As protein: CASRARVHSNQPQHF.

This rearrangement joins TRBV5-1 to TRBJ2-2, with D tentatively TRBD1 (5 bases). Germline V gene sequence: CDR1 SGHRS, CDR2 YFSETQ. The V end lost 2 bases, the J end lost 0 bases, and 8 bases lay between the germline ends. The CDR3 is 15 amino acids. CDR3 bases: TGCGCCAGCAGCTTCACCAGGGCGAACACCGGGGAGCTGTTTTTT. The encoded protein is CASSFTRANTGELFF.

This clone appeared a single time. The chain recombines TRBV3-1 (or the pseudogene TRBV3-2) with TRBJ2-5, with 7 bases lining up with TRBD2. V lost 4 bases, J lost 5 bases, and 16 bases stayed unmatched. CDR3 length: 17 residues. Germline V gene data show CDR1 as LGHDT and CDR2 as YNNKEL (reference sequence). CDR3: CASSLPLASGWVETQYF. DNA of the CDR3: TGTGCCAGCAGCCTGCCCCTCGCTAGCGGATGGGTGGAGACCCAGTACTTC.

The chain links TRBV19 to TRBJ1-5, with 9 bases fitting TRBD1. In germline, CDR1 is LNHDA, CDR2 SQIVND (reference sequence). CDR3 size: 16 residues. With 5 bases clipped from V and 3 bases from J, the junction kept 8 bases outside the gene matches. The CDR3 protein is CASSGQGQISNQPQHF. Written as DNA, the CDR3 is TGTGCCAGTAGTGGACAGGGGCAAATTTCCAATCAGCCCCAGCATTTT.

This chain links TRBV7-9 with TRBJ1-5, with D hard to call. Germline V gives CDR1 SEHNR, CDR2 FQNEAQ (reference sequence). The CDR3 totals 14 residues. V was trimmed by 5 bases and J by 2 bases, leaving 10 bases between them. CDR3: CASSPSPGNQPQHF. The CDR3 DNA is TGTGCCAGCAGCCCGTCCCCCGGCAATCAGCCCCAGCATTTT.